The source of this T cell receptor beta chain is a study of a mutant IDH1 vaccine in newly diagnosed glioma. With 2 bases clipped from V and 3 bases from J, the junction kept 9 bases outside the gene matches. Germline V gene lookup returns CDR1 LNHNV and CDR2 YYDKDF (reference sequence). The CDR3 has 17 amino acids. Comment on this clone: What it binds is not known.

TCRdb's table, derived via immunoSEQ multiplex PCR, lists solely in-frame clones and lacks some. The sample has tens of thousands of clones; around 82% are singletons. Documented time point: week 47, end of study. The vaccine gave 300 ug of a 20-mer mutant IDH1 peptide subcutaneously per dose. Sample: PBMCs, taken from a glioma patient whose treatment included an IDH1 peptide vaccine. The source of this sequence is a man younger than 35 with glioma. Some clones in this sample may be carry-over from other donors' samples. This rearrangement joins TRBV15 to TRBJ2-3; 9 nucleotides match TRBD1. The CDR3 DNA reads as TGTGCCACCAGCAGATTAAGGACAGGGGTTCGAACAGATACGCAGTATTTT. Its protein product is CATSRLRTGVRTDTQYF.